Given below is one T cell receptor (beta chain) in context. This CDR3 is 14 amino acids long. The germline V and J ends were trimmed by 4 bases and 4 bases, with 8 bases remaining between them. This entry belongs to a study of blood T cells in healthy people across ages. A sample-barcoded 5' primer and a J-beta primer mix were used in a second PCR of about 7 to 12 cycles. TCRdb fed the 5' RACE reads into MiXCR, producing one record per CDR3 protein. This sample has about 1.4 million distinct CDR3 sequences, with around 59% found just once. The clonotype originates from a man between 18 and 29 years old in good health. This chain joins TRBV12-3 or TRBV12-4 and TRBJ2-6, with D uncertain. The sample taken for sequencing was blood. DNA for the CDR3: TGTGCCAGCAGTTCGGCCCCCGGGGCCAACGTCCTGACTTTC. This codes for CASSSAPGANVLTF.